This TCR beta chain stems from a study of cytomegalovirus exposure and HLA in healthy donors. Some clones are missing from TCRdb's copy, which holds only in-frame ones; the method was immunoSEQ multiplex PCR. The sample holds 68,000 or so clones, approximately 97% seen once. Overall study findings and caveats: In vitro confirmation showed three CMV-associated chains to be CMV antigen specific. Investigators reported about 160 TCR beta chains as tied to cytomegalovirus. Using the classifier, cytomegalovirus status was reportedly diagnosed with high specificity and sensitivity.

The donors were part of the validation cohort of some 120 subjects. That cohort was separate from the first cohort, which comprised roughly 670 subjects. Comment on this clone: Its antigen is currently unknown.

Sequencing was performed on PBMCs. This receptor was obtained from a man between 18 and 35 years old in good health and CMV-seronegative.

CDR3 residues: CASSQDRGLAGEDEQFF. In nucleotides, the CDR3 is TGTGCCAGCAGCCAAGATCGAGGACTAGCGGGAGAGGATGAGCAGTTCTTC. V and J are TRBV4-2 and TRBJ2-1, with TRBD2 matching 13 bases. CDR1 and CDR2 (germline): LGHNA, YNFKEQ. V lost 0 bases, J lost 8 bases, and 7 bases stayed unmatched. This CDR3 has 17 amino acids.